This T cell receptor beta chain came from a study of shared clonotypes between healthy human individuals. Study information: Donors, aged 18 to 49, were a couple of women and a few men. Every donor yielded three CD4 naive, three CD4 memory, two CD8 naive and one CD8 memory plate.

The study, taken as a whole, reports: Compared with clonotypes that all four donors shared, non-shared clonotypes had lower generation probabilities.

With 2 bases clipped from V and 2 bases from J, the junction kept 7 bases outside the gene matches. CDR3 length equals 16 residues. Germline V gives CDR1 SGDLS, CDR2 YYNGEE. Note on this clone: The antigen is unknown. This sample also contains other DNA sequences that code for the same CDR3.

Repertoires were generated with immunoSEQ multiplex PCR, while TCRdb's copy carries only in-frame clones and drops some. The sample contains over a million clones, roughly 96% of which appear only once. Sequencing was carried out using naive CD4+ T cells sorted from blood. Subset in this sample: CD45RA+ positively selected. The sequence was collected from a man aged 25-45 years in good health. The rearrangement links TRBV9 to TRBJ2-3, with 8 nucleotides matching TRBD2. CDR3 in DNA: TGTGCCAGCAGCGTTCTCGCGGGGGGATACACAGATACGCAGTATTTT. Translating it yields CASSVLAGGYTDTQYF.